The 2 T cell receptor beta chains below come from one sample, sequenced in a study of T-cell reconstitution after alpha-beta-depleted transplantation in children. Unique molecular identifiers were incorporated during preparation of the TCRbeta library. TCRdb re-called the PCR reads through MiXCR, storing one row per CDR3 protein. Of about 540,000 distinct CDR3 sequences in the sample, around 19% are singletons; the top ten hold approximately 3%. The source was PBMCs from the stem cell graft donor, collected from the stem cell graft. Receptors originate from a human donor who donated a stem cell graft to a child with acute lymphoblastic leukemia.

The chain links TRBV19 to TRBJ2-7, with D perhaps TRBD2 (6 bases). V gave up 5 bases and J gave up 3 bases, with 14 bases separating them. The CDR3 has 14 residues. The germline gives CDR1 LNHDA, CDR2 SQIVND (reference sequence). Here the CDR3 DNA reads TGTGCCAGTAGTTCCGGACTGGGACTCTACGAGCAGTACTTC. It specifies CASSSGLGLYEQYF.

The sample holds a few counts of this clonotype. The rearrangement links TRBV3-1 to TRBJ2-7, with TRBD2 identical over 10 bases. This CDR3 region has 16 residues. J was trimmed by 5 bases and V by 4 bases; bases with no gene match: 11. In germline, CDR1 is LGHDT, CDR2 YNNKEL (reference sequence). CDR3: CASSRRLAGAFHEQYF. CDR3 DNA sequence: TGTGCCAGCAGCCGCCGTCTAGCGGGAGCTTTTCACGAGCAGTACTTC.